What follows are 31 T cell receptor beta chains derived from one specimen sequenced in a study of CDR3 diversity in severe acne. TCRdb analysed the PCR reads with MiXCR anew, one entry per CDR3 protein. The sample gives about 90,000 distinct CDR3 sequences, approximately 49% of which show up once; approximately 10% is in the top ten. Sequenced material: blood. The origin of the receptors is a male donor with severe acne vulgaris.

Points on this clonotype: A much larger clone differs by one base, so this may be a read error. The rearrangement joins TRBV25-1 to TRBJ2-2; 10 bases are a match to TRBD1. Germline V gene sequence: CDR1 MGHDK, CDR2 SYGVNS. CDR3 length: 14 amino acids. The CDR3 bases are TGTGCCCGCAGTGGGACAGGGGACACCGGGGAGCTGTTTTTT. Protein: CARSGTGDTGELFF.

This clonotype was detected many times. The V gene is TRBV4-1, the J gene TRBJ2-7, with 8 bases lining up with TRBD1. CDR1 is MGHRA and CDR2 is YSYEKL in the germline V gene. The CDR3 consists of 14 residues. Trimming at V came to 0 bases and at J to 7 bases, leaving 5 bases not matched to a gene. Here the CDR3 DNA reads TGCGCCAGCAGCCAAGAAGGACAGGGCTTGGAGCAGTACTTC. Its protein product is CASSQEGQGLEQYF.

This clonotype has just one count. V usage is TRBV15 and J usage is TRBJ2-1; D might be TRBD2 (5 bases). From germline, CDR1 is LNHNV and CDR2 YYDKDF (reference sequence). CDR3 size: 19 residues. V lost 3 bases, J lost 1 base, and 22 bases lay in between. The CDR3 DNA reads TGTGCCACCAGCAGTCCCAACGGGAAGGGATTTTGGTCCTACAATGAGCAGTTCTTC. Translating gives CATSSPNGKGFWSYNEQFF.

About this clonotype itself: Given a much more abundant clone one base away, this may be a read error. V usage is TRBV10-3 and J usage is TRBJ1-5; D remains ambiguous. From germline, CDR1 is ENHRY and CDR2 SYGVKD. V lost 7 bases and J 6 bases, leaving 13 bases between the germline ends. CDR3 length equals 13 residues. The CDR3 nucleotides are TGTGCCATCACCCCGCGGTCCGTTCAGCCCCAGCATTTT. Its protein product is CAITPRSVQPQHF.

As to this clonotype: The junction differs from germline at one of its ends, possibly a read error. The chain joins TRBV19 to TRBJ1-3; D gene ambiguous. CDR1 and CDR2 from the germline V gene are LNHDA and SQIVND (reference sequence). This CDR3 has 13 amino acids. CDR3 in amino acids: CASSEGTGSTIYF. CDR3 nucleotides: TGTGCCAGTTCCGAGGGAACGGGAAGCACCATATATTTT.

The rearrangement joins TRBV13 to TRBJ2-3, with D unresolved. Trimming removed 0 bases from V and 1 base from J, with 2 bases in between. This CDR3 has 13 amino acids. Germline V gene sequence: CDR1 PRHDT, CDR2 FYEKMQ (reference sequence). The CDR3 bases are TGTGCCAGCAGCTTAGGGGGCACAGATACGCAGTATTTT. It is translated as CASSLGGTDTQYF.

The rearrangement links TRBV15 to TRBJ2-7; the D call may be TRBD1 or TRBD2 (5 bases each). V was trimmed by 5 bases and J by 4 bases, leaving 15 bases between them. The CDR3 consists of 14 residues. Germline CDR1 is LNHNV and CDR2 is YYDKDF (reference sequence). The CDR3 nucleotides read TGTGCCACCAGCGGGGGACCGAAGAGTTACGAGCAGTACTTC. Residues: CATSGGPKSYEQYF.

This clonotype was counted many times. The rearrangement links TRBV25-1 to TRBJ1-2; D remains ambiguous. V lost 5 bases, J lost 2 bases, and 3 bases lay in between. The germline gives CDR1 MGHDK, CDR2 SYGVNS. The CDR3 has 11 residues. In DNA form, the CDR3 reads TGTGCCAGCAGTACAAACTATGGCTACACCTTC. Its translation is CASSTNYGYTF.

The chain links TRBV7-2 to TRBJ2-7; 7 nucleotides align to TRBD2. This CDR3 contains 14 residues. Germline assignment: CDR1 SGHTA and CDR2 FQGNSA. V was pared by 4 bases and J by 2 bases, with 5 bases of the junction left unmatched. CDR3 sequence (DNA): TGTGCCAGCAGCTGGGCTAGCGGAGCCTACGAGCAGTACTTC. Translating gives CASSWASGAYEQYF.

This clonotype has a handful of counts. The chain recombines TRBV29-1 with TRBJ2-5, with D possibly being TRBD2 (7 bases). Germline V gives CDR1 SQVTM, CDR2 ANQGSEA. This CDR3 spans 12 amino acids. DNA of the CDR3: TGCACCCCACGGGGGGCTGAAGAGACCCAGTACTTC. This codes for CTPRGAEETQYF.

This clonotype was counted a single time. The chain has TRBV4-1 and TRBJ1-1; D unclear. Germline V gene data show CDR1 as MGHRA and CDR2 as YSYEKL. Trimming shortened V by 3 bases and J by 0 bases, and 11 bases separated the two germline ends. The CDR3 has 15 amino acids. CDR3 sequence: CASSQGRVLNTEAFF. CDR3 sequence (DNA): TGCGCCAGCAGCCAGGGTAGGGTCCTGAACACTGAAGCTTTCTTT.

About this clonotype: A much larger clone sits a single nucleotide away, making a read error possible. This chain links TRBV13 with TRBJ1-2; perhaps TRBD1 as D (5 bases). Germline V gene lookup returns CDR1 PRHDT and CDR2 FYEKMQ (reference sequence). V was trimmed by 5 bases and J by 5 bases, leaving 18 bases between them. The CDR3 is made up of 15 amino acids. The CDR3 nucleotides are TGTGCCAGCAGCCTCCCGTGGAGGGACGCGTATGGCTACACCTTC. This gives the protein CASSLPWRDAYGYTF.

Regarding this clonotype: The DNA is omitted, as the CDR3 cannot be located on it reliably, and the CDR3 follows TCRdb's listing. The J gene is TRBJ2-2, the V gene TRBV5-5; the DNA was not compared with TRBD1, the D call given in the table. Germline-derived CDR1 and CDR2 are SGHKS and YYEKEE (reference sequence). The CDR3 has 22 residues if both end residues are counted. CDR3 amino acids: CASSFYICSARGDRAGTGELFF.

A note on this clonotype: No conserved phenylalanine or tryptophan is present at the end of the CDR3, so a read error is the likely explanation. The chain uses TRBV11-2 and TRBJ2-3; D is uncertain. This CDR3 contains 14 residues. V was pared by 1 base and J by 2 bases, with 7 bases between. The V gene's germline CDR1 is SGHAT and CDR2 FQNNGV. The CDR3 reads CASSLAVSTDTQYL. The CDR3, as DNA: TGTGCCAGCAGCTTAGCGGTCTCCACAGATACGCAGTATCTT.

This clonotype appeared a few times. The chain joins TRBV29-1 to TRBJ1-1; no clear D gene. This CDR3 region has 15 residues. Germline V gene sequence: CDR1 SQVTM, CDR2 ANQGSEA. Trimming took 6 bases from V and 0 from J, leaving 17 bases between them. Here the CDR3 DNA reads TGCAGCGTCTTTTTCCTGACTGCTATGAACACTGAAGCTTTCTTT. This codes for CSVFFLTAMNTEAFF.

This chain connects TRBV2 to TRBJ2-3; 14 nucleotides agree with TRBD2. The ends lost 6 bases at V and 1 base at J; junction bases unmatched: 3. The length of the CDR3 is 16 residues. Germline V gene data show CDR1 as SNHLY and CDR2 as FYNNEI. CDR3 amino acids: CASRMGLAGGTDTQYF. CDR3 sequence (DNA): TGTGCCAGCAGGATGGGACTAGCGGGGGGCACAGATACGCAGTATTTT.

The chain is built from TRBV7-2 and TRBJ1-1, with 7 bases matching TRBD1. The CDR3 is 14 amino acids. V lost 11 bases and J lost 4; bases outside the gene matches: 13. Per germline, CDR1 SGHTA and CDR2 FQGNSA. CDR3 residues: CASGRGLVGTEAFF. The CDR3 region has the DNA TGTGCCTCAGGGAGGGGGCTGGTAGGCACTGAAGCTTTCTTT. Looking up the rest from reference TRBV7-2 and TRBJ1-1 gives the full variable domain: GAGVSQSPSNKVTEKGKDVELRCDPISGHTALYWYRQSLGQGLEFLIYFQGNSAPDKSGLPSDRFSAERTGGSVSTLTIQRTQQEDSAVYLCASGRGLVGTEAFFGQGTRLTVV.

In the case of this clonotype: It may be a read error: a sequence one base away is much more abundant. The CDR3 DNA is TGTGCCAGTAGTATCGGTCTATACAATGGGCAGTTCTTC. It encodes CASSIGLYNGQFF. The chain carries TRBV19 and TRBJ2-1; D remains unclear. The germline CDR1 and CDR2 sequences are LNHDA and SQIVND (reference sequence). The CDR3 spans 13 residues.

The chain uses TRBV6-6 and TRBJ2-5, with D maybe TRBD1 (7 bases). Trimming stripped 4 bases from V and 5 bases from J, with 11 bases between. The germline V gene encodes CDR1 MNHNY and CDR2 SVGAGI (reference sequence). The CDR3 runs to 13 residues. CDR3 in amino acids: CASSWRGRETQYF. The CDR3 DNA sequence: TGTGCCAGCAGTTGGAGGGGGCGGGAGACCCAGTACTTC.

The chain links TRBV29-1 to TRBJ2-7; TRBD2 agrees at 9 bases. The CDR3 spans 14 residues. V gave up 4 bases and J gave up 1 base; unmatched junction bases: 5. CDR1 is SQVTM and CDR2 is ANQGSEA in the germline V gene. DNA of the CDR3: TGCAGCGTTGGGCCTAGCGGGATATCCTACGAGCAGTACTTC. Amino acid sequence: CSVGPSGISYEQYF.

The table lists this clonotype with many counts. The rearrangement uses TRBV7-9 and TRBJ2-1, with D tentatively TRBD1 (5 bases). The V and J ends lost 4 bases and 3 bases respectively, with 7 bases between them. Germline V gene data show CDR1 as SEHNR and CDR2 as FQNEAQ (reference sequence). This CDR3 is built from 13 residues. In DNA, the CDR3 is TGTGCCAGCAGCTCGGACAACTACAATGAGCAGTTCTTC. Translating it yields CASSSDNYNEQFF.

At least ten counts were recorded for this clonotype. The CDR3 loop reads CATSAYRDSGEQFF. CDR3 DNA: TGTGCCACCAGTGCATACAGGGATAGTGGTGAGCAGTTCTTC. The V call is TRBV24-1, the J call TRBJ2-1, with D possibly being TRBD1 (6 bases). The length of the CDR3 is 14 residues. In germline, CDR1 is KGHDR, CDR2 SFDVKD. Trimming shortened V by 5 bases and J by 9 bases, and 16 bases separated the two germline ends.

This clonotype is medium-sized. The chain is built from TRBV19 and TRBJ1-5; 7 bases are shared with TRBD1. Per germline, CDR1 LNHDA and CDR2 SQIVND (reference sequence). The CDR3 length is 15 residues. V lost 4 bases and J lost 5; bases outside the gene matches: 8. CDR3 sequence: CASSNSGGRHQPQHF. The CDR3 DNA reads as TGTGCCAGTAGTAACTCAGGGGGACGGCATCAGCCCCAGCATTTT.

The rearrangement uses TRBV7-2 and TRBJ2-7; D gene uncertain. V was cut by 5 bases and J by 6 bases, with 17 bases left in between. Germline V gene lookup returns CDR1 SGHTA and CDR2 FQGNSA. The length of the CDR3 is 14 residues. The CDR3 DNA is TGTGCCAGCAGCCAAGCAGGAGAGGCCTCCGAGCAGTACTTC. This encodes CASSQAGEASEQYF. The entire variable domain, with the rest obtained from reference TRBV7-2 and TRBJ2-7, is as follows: GAGVSQSPSNKVTEKGKDVELRCDPISGHTALYWYRQSLGQGLEFLIYFQGNSAPDKSGLPSDRFSAERTGGSVSTLTIQRTQQEDSAVYLCASSQAGEASEQYFGPGTRLTVT.

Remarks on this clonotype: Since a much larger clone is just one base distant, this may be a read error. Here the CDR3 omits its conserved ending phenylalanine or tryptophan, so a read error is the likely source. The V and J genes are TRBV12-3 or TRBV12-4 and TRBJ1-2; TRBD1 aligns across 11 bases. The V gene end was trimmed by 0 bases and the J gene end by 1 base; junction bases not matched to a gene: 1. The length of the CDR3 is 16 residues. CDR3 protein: CASSLAGTGGNYGYTL. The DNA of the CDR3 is TGTGCCAGCAGTTTAGCCGGGACAGGGGGTAACTATGGCTACACCCTC.

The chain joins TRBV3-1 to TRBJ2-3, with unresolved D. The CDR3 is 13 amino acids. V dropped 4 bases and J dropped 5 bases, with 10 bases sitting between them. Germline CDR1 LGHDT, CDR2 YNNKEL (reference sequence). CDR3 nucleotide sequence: TGTGCCAGCAGCCCTCAAGTCAGAGATACGCAGTATTTT. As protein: CASSPQVRDTQYF.

The CDR3 reads CSVNDRGGETQYF. CDR3 in DNA: TGCAGCGTCAATGACAGGGGCGGGGAGACCCAGTACTTC. The chain employs TRBV29-1 and TRBJ2-5; 8 bases agree with TRBD1. The CDR3 loop spans 13 amino acids. With V trimmed by 6 bases and J by 5 bases, 8 bases remained unmatched. From germline, CDR1 is SQVTM and CDR2 ANQGSEA.

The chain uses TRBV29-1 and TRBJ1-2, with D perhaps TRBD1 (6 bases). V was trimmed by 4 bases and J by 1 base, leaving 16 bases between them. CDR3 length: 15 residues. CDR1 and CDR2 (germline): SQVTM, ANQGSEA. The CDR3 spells CSVGDKGDINYGYTF. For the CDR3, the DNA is TGCAGCGTTGGAGATAAGGGGGACATTAACTATGGCTACACCTTC.

DNA for the CDR3: TGTGCCAGCAGCTTGCCCGGGACTAGCGGGAGTGAGCAGTTCTTC. This encodes CASSLPGTSGSEQFF. This chain uses TRBV5-4 with TRBJ2-1, with 14 bases lining up with TRBD2. In germline, CDR1 is SGHNT, CDR2 YYREEE (reference sequence). The length of the CDR3 is 15 residues. The trim removed 1 base at V and 9 bases at J, leaving 3 bases unmatched.

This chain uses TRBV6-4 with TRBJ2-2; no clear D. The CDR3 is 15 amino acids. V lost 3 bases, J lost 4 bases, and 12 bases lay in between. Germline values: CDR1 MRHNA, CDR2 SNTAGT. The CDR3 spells CASSEAGRSTGELFF. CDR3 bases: TGTGCCAGCAGTGAAGCCGGGCGGTCCACCGGGGAGCTGTTTTTT.

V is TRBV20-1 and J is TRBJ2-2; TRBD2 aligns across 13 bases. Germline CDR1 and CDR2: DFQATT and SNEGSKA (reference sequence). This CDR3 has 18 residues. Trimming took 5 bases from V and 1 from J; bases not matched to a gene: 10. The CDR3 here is CSAPAPGLAGWNTGELFF. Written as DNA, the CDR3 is TGCAGTGCTCCTGCACCGGGACTAGCGGGATGGAACACCGGGGAGCTGTTTTTT.